These 21 T cell receptor beta chains were all obtained from the same sample, sequenced in a study of T cells in Graves' hyperthyroidism and ophthalmopathy. Researchers took RNA transcripts and amplified the TCR beta CDR3 regions from them. A first-round RT-PCR of the TCR CDR3 used the HTBI primer set. TCRdb recomputed calls from the multiplex PCR reads with MiXCR, one row per CDR3 protein. The data show hundreds of thousands of distinct CDR3 sequences, 20% seen once. The source material was blood. All receptors derive from a man aged 30-40 years with Graves' ophthalmopathy.

This clonotype showed up many times. The V call is TRBV2, the J call TRBJ1-5; D is unresolved. The CDR3 runs to 13 residues. CDR1 is SNHLY, CDR2 FYNNEI, per germline. Trimming shortened V by 7 bases and J by 6 bases, and 13 bases separated the two germline ends. This CDR3 is CASTPTPGQPQHF. Written as DNA, the CDR3 is TGTGCCAGCACCCCCACCCCGGGTCAGCCCCAGCATTTT.

The chain combines TRBV18 with TRBJ2-5; 14 bases agree with TRBD2. The germline CDR1 and CDR2 sequences are KGHSH and LQKENI. Trimming cost V 3 bases and J 5 bases; bases outside gene matches: 5. This CDR3 is built from 16 residues. DNA of the CDR3: TGTGCCAGCTCACCGTTGAGGACTAGCGGGAGGGAGACCCAGTACTTC. This sequence encodes CASSPLRTSGRETQYF.

This clonotype was observed a few times. This chain joins TRBV9 and TRBJ2-5, with 9 bases fitting TRBD1. V lost 4 bases and J lost 5; bases outside the gene matches: 9. CDR1 is SGDLS and CDR2 is YYNGEE in the germline V gene. This CDR3 has 15 residues. The CDR3: CASSPRTGTGETQYF. In DNA, the CDR3 is TGTGCCAGCAGCCCCCGGACAGGGACAGGGGAGACCCAGTACTTC.

This clonotype was picked up many times. The chain has TRBV3-1 and TRBJ2-2; 7 bases are a match to TRBD2. This CDR3 spans 15 amino acids. V shed 4 bases, J shed 4 bases, and the junction held 6 bases outside the gene matches. Germline V lookup: CDR1 LGHDT, CDR2 YNNKEL (reference sequence). CDR3 sequence (DNA): TGTGCCAGCAGCCCCCGGACTAGAACCACCGGGGAGCTGTTTTTT. This sequence encodes CASSPRTRTTGELFF.

This clonotype appeared many times. The chain links TRBV7-2 to TRBJ2-5; D unclear. The CDR3 length is 13 residues. Germline V CDR1 and CDR2: SGHTA, FQGNSA. The V end was cut by 5 bases, the J end by 5 bases, with 12 bases between. CDR3 in DNA: TGTGCCAGCAGCAAAGACCCGGCGGAGACCCAGTACTTC. Translating it yields CASSKDPAETQYF.

This clonotype was seen a handful of times. This sequence joins TRBV2 and TRBJ2-7; a possible D gene is TRBD1 (6 bases). Trimming took off 1 base at V and 0 bases at J, with 10 bases between the two ends. CDR3 size: 15 residues. CDR1 SNHLY and CDR2 FYNNEI come from the germline V gene. The CDR3 here is CASSEEQGASYEQYF. CDR3 nucleotides: TGTGCCAGCAGTGAAGAACAGGGAGCCTCCTACGAGCAGTACTTC.

This clonotype was detected ten times or more. The rearrangement links TRBV3-1 to TRBJ2-1; 11 bases are a match to TRBD2. Germline V gene sequence: CDR1 LGHDT, CDR2 YNNKEL (reference sequence). The CDR3 extends over 15 amino acids. Trimming removed 4 bases from V and 9 bases from J; junction bases left unmatched: 8. DNA of the CDR3: TGTGCCAGCAGCCCCCTAGCGGGAGGAACGGGTGAGCAGTTCTTC. This sequence encodes CASSPLAGGTGEQFF.

A few counts support this clonotype. This chain joins TRBV18 and TRBJ2-3; D not certain. Deletions cut 6 bases from V and 5 bases from J, with 15 bases between. This CDR3 has 14 residues. Germline values: CDR1 KGHSH, CDR2 LQKENI. CDR3 residues: CASSRVPPGDTQYF. In DNA, the CDR3 is TGTGCCAGCTCCCGCGTCCCCCCCGGAGATACGCAGTATTTT.

The DNA of the CDR3 is TGCGCCAGCAGCTCCGGCCGACAGGGTTCACCCCTCCACTTT. Translation: CASSSGRQGSPLHF. The chain links TRBV5-1 to TRBJ1-6; 7 bases align to TRBD1. The CDR3 has 14 amino acids. Germline trimming cut 3 bases from V and 9 bases from J; bases unmatched to any gene: 6. The germline gives CDR1 SGHRS, CDR2 YFSETQ.

The sample holds a few counts of this clonotype. CDR3 amino acids: CASSLVVGGQHGYTF. The DNA for the CDR3 is TGTGCCAGCAGCTTAGTAGTAGGAGGGCAGCATGGCTACACCTTC. The chain recombines TRBV7-9 with TRBJ1-2, with D unclear. From germline, CDR1 is SEHNR and CDR2 FQNEAQ (reference sequence). The V end lost 1 base, the J end lost 6 bases, and 15 bases lay between the germline ends. The CDR3 spans 15 residues.

This clonotype was observed at least ten times. The V and J genes are TRBV18 and TRBJ2-3, with 13 bases lining up with TRBD2. With 4 bases clipped from V and 6 bases from J, the junction kept 7 bases outside the gene matches. Germline V gives CDR1 KGHSH, CDR2 LQKENI. The CDR3 runs to 16 residues. The CDR3 bases are TGTGCCAGCTCACAACGGACTAGCGGGAGTGCTGATACGCAGTATTTT. This codes for CASSQRTSGSADTQYF.

This clonotype was picked up many times. The rearrangement joins TRBV20-1 to TRBJ1-3; the D gene is possibly TRBD1 (5 bases). Trimming cost V 3 bases and J 8 bases, with 14 bases left between them. CDR3 length: 13 residues. CDR1 is DFQATT and CDR2 is SNEGSKA in the germline V gene (reference sequence). CDR3: CSARSGGIDTIYF. The CDR3 nucleotides are TGCAGTGCTAGGAGTGGGGGGATTGACACCATATATTTT.

The table lists this clonotype with a few counts. This chain uses TRBV7-9 with TRBJ2-6; 12 nucleotides match TRBD1. The germline CDR1 and CDR2 sequences are SEHNR and FQNEAQ (reference sequence). The CDR3 is made up of 16 amino acids. With 10 bases clipped from V and 4 bases from J, the junction kept 8 bases outside the gene matches. CDR3: CATPGDRGLGANVLTF. The CDR3 DNA reads as TGTGCCACCCCTGGGGACAGGGGGCTAGGGGCCAACGTCCTGACTTTC. Variable domain in full (rest from reference TRBV7-9 and TRBJ2-6): DTGVSQNPRHKITKRGQNVTFRCDPISEHNRLYWYRQTLGQGPEFLTYFQNEAQLEKSRLLSDRFSAERPKGSFSTLEIQRTEQGDSAMYLCATPGDRGLGANVLTFGAGSRLTVL.

The V call is TRBV11-2, the J call TRBJ2-5; the D is unclear. The V end was cut by 6 bases, the J end by 5 bases, with 10 bases between. Looked up from germline, CDR1 is SGHAT and CDR2 is FQNNGV. The CDR3 contains 12 residues. For the CDR3, the DNA is TGTGCCAGCAGTTCGAGTTGGGAGACCCAGTACTTC. Encoded protein: CASSSSWETQYF.

There are a few counts of this clonotype. V and J are TRBV7-9 and TRBJ2-2; D is unclear. V gave up 4 bases and J gave up 5 bases, with 17 bases separating them. This CDR3 is built from 16 residues. Germline CDR1 SEHNR, CDR2 FQNEAQ (reference sequence). In DNA form, the CDR3 reads TGTGCCAGCAGCTCGGTTAATACCCCGAGGACCGGGGAGCTGTTTTTT. Amino acids: CASSSVNTPRTGELFF.

This clonotype was detected a few times. A read error may account for a junction end that differs from germline. V and J are TRBV28 and TRBJ2-6; D assignment may be TRBD1 or TRBD2 (5 bases each). CDR1 and CDR2 (germline): MDHEN, SYDVKM. The CDR3 extends over 16 amino acids. CDR3 DNA sequence: TGTGCCAGCAGTTTCCGGGGCTTCTCTCGGGCCAACGTCCTGACTTTC. This translates into CASSFRGFSRANVLTF.

In its sample, this clonotype was seen many times. The V call is TRBV28, the J call TRBJ2-7; the match to TRBD2 covers 8 bases. This CDR3 has 13 residues. The junction had 4 bases not matched to a gene; V was cut back by 7 bases and J by 2 bases. Per the germline V gene, CDR1 is MDHEN and CDR2 is SYDVKM. The CDR3 here is CASTAGVPYEQYF. In DNA, the CDR3 is TGTGCCAGCACAGCGGGAGTCCCCTACGAGCAGTACTTC. The variable domain in full, completed from reference TRBV28 and TRBJ2-7, reads DVKVTQSSRYLVKRTGEKVFLECVQDMDHENMFWYRQDPGLGLRLIYFSYDVKMKEKGDIPEGYSVSREKKERFSLILESASTNQTSMYLCASTAGVPYEQYFGPGTRLTVT.

The sample holds many counts of this clonotype. The genes are TRBV12-3 or TRBV12-4 and TRBJ1-5; 7 nucleotides match TRBD1. The CDR3 is 14 amino acids. V shed 5 bases, J shed 3 bases, and the junction held 4 bases outside the gene matches. The CDR3 here is CASSNRGVNQPQHF. Here the CDR3 DNA reads TGTGCCAGCAGTAACAGGGGAGTCAATCAGCCCCAGCATTTT.

In this sample, this clonotype turned up many times. This sequence joins TRBV20-1 and TRBJ1-5; 7 positions match TRBD1. This CDR3 has 14 residues. Germline trimming cut 3 bases from V and 7 bases from J; bases unmatched to any gene: 9. Looked up from germline, CDR1 is DFQATT and CDR2 is SNEGSKA (reference sequence). The CDR3 DNA reads TGCAGTGCTAGGGTAGGGGGCGTTCCCCAGCCCCAGCATTTT. This sequence encodes CSARVGGVPQPQHF.

The chain employs TRBV7-8 and TRBJ1-1, with D possibly matching TRBD1 (6 bases). Germline CDR1 reads SGHVS; CDR2 reads FQNEAQ. Trimming stripped 5 bases from V and 6 bases from J, with 16 bases between. The CDR3 runs 14 residues. DNA of the CDR3: TGTGCCAGCAGCCCCCGGGACAAAGCTGCTGAAGCTTTCTTT. It is translated as CASSPRDKAAEAFF.

The CDR3 coding sequence is TGTGCCAGCAGCTTACAGGGTCGGGATTACAATGAGCAGTTCTTC. It encodes CASSLQGRDYNEQFF. The genes are TRBV7-9 and TRBJ2-1; either TRBD1 or TRBD2 may fit D (5 bases each). The CDR3 is 15 amino acids. CDR1 SEHNR and CDR2 FQNEAQ come from the germline V gene (reference sequence). V was cut by 2 bases and J by 4 bases, with 12 bases left in between.